Sequencing of this TCR beta chain was carried out in a study of neurological immune-mediated disorders. General study findings and limits: No CDR3 amino acid sequences were shared by expanded clones across subjects, suggesting private repertoires in all groups.

Libraries used 2 million unsorted PBMCs kept frozen in RNAlater. This clonotype has ten or more counts. Its matching antigen is unknown. The CDR3 covers 15 residues. The V gene's germline CDR1 is SNHLY and CDR2 FYNNEI. V lost 2 bases and J lost 2, with 11 bases in between. The authors produced cDNA by 5'RACE using 10-nucleotide random UMIs. TCRdb re-called the 5' RACE reads with MiXCR, one entry per CDR3 protein. The sample contains fewer than 25,000 distinct CDR3 sequences, roughly 13% of which appear only once. The chain employs TRBV2 and TRBJ2-3; tentatively, D is TRBD1 (5 bases). The sample consisted of PBMCs. This clonotype was obtained from a woman aged 40 to 50 with HTLV-1-associated myelopathy (HAM/TSP). CDR3 DNA: TGTGCCAGCAGTGAACTGCAAGGGGTCACAGATACGCAGTATTTT. Protein sequence: CASSELQGVTDTQYF.